Sequencing of this TCR beta chain was carried out in a study of post-analysis software for immune sequencing data. The length of the CDR3 is 15 residues. With 6 bases removed from V and 3 bases from J, the gap between germline ends came to 12 bases. CDR1 is MRHNA, CDR2 SNTAGT, per germline. Study observations and caveats: Strong same-batch co-clustering of samples appeared with F measure clustering. Roughly five TRBV segments occurring more often in patients than controls included TRBV5-6, TRBV5-1 and TRBV20-1.

Included in the TCR beta cDNA libraries were unique molecular identifiers. When about 0.9 to 10 million T cells were used, they gave around 500,000 cDNA molecules. TCRdb passed the PCR reads through MiXCR, listing each CDR3 protein once. Of about 760,000 distinct CDR3 sequences in the sample, roughly 27% were seen once. Comment on this clonotype: Its antigen is unidentified.

The specimen sequenced was blood. The sequence was collected from a girl under 18 with multiple sclerosis. V and J are TRBV6-4 and TRBJ1-6; D is undetermined. CDR3 coding DNA: TGTGCCAGCAGGGGTGAGCCCCGCTATAATTCACCCCTCCACTTT. Translated: CASRGEPRYNSPLHF.